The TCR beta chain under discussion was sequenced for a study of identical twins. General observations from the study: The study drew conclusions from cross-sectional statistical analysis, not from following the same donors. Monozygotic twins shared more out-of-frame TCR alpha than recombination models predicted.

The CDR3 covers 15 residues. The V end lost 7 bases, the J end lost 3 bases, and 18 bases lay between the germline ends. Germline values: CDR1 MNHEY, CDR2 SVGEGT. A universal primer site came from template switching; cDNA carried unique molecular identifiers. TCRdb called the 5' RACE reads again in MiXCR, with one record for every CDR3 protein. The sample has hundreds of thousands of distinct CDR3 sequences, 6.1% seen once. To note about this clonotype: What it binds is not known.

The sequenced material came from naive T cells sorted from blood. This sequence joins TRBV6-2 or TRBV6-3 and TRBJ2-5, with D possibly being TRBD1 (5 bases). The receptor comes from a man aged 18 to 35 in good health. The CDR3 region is CASTYQGPPEETQYF. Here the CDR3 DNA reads TGTGCCAGCACCTATCAGGGTCCACCAGAAGAGACCCAGTACTTC.